Listed below are T cell receptor beta chains from one sample, sequenced in a study of spatial heterogeneity in lung cancer. Each CDR3 protein gets one entry after TCRdb re-called the 5' RACE reads with MiXCR. The table includes more than 20,000 distinct CDR3 sequences, around 13% detected once. The starting material was PBMCs, obtained at surgery. Receptor source: a female donor with early-stage non-small cell lung cancer. The CDR3 runs from the conserved cysteine through the conserved F or W. Fields, in order: J gene, V gene, CDR3 protein.

>TRBJ1-5|TRBV7-9
CASSLDNQPQHF
>TRBJ2-3|TRBV5-1
CASSDELTDTQYF
>TRBJ1-1|TRBV6-2/TRBV6-3
CASSYGSFLSTEAFF
>TRBJ2-1|TRBV7-7
CASSLSTYNEQFF
>TRBJ2-3|TRBV28
CASSLPPRGQYF
>TRBJ2-1|TRBV11-3
CASSSRAGGPHEQFF
>TRBJ2-1|TRBV2
CASRKDVFDSYNEQFF
>TRBJ2-2|TRBV12-3/TRBV12-4
CASSLGDRVAGELFF
>TRBJ2-5|TRBV9
CASSVRWRGETQYF
>TRBJ1-1|TRBV27
CASSEDSQRRTEAFF
>TRBJ1-2|TRBV12-3/TRBV12-4
CASRPQGVAGYTF
>TRBJ1-1|TRBV7-2
CASSAQMTGGNTEAFF
>TRBJ1-1|TRBV7-2
CASSVRNTEAFF
>TRBJ2-7|TRBV20-1
CSAHSPGQGYEQYF
>TRBJ2-7|TRBV25-1
CASTRDNSYEQYF
>TRBJ1-3|TRBV20-1
CSAEQSRGRGNTIYF
>TRBJ2-5|TRBV5-1
CASSYVGIVGRHWRETQYF
>TRBJ2-5|TRBV20-1
CSARRLAGAQETQYF
>TRBJ2-1|TRBV2
CASLSSGYNEQFF
>TRBJ1-3|TRBV5-1
CAKWDTGNTIYF
>TRBJ1-2|TRBV7-9
CASSSLAGTNYGYTF
>TRBJ2-3|TRBV15
CATSSLSVSAQYF